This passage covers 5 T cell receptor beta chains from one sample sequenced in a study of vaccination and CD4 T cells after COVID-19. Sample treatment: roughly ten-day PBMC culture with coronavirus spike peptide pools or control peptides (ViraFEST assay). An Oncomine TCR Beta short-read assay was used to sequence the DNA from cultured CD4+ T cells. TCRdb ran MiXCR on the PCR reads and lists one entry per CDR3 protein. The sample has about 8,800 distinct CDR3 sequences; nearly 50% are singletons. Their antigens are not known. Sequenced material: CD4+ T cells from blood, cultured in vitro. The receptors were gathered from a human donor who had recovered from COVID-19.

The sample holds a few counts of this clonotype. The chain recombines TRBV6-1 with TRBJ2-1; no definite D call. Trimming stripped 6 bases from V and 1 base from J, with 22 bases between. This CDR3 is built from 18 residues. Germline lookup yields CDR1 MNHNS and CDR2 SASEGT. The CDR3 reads CASRSQYRGTVSYNEQFF. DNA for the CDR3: TGTGCCAGCAGAAGTCAGTACCGCGGTACCGTTTCCTACAATGAGCAGTTCTTC.

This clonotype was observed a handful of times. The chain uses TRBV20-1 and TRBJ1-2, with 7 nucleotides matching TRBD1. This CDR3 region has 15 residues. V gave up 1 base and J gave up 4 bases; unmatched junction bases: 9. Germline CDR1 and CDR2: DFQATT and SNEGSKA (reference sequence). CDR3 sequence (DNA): TGCAGTGCTAGAGGGACAGGAGTTTCTCGCTATGGCTACACCTTC. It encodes CSARGTGVSRYGYTF.

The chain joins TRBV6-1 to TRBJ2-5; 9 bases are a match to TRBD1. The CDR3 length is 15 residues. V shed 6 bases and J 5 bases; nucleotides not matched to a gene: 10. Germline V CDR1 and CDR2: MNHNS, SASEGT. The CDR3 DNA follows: TGTGCCAGCAGCTTGGGACAGGGAATTGGGGAGACCCAGTACTTC. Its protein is CASSLGQGIGETQYF.

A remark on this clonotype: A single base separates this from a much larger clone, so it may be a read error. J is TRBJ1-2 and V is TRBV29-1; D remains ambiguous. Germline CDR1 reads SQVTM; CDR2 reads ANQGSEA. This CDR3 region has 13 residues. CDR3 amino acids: CSFQHGPNYGYTF. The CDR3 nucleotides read TGCTCCTTTCAACACGGACCTAACTATGGCTACACCTTC.

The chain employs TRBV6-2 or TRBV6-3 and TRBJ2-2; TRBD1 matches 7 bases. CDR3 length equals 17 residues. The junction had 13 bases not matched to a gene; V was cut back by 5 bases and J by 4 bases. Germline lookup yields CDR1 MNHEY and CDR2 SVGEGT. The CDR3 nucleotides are TGTGCCAGCAGTCGGTGGGCAGGGGGTCGCGTCACCGGGGAGCTGTTTTTT. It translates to CASSRWAGGRVTGELFF.